This T cell receptor (beta chain) comes out of a study of shared T cell receptors in the human thymus. The data were produced by immunoSEQ multiplex PCR, yet TCRdb's version contains in-frame clones alone and is incomplete. Of roughly 700,000 clones in the sample, around nine tenths were seen once. Germline CDR1 MNHEY, CDR2 SMNVEV (reference sequence). Deletions cut 2 bases from V and 8 bases from J, with 10 bases between. This CDR3 has 13 residues. These data also formed part of another study, on human thymus T cells.

The sample consisted of thymocytes. The chain joins TRBV27 to TRBJ1-3; possible D gene TRBD1, 6 bases. The receptor's source is a boy under three years old with a congenital heart defect. This CDR3 is CASSLKGGDTIYF. CDR3 in DNA: TGTGCCAGCAGTTTAAAAGGGGGGGACACCATATATTTT.